Included here is one T cell receptor (beta chain) sequence, with context. The sample originates from a study of cytomegalovirus exposure and HLA in healthy donors. The PCR was carried out with 60 Vbeta primers and 13 Jbeta primers. Generated by immunoSEQ multiplex PCR, the TCRdb table keeps only in-frame clones and is missing some. The profile covers about 88,000 clones, with about 87% appearing a single time and about 2.5% taken by the ten largest. Germline V gives CDR1 SQVTM, CDR2 ANQGSEA. Trimming left V 6 bases short and J 6 bases short, with 11 bases between. This CDR3 region has 12 residues. The TCR originated in a man aged 18 to 35 in good health and CMV-seronegative. The specimen was PBMCs. The chain employs TRBV29-1 and TRBJ2-2; D is uncertain. The CDR3 DNA is TGCAGCGTCGCGACTGGTCCCGGGGAGCTGTTTTTT. Translation gives CSVATGPGELFF.